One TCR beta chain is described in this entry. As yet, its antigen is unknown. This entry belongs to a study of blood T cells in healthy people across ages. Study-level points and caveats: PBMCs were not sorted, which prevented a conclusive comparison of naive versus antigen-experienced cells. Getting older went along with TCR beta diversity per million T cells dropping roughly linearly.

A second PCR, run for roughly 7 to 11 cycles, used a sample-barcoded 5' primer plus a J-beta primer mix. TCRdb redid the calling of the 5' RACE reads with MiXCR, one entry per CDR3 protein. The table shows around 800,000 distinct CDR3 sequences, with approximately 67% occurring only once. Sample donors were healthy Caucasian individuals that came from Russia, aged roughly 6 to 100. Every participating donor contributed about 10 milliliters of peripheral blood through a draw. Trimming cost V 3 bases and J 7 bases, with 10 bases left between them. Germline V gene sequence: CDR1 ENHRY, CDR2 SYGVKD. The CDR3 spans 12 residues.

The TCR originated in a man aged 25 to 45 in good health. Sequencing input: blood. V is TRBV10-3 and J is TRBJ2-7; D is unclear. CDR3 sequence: CAISDMSWEQYF. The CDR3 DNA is TGTGCCATCAGTGATATGTCTTGGGAGCAGTACTTC.